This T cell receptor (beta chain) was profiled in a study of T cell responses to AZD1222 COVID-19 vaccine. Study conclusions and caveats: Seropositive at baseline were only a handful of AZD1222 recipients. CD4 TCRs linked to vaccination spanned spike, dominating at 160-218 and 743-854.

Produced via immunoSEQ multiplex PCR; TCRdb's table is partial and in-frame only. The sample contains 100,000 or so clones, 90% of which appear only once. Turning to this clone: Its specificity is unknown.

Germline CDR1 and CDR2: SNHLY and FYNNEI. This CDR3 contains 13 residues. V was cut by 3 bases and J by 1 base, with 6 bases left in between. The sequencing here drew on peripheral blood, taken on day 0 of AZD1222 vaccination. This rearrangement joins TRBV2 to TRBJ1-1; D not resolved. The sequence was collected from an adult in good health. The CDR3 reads CASSDSRNTEAFF. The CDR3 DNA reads TGTGCCAGCAGTGACTCACGGAACACTGAAGCTTTCTTT.